Listed here are 6 T cell receptor beta chains from one sample, sequenced in a study of OX40 agonist ivuxolimab in advanced cancers. Assay: immunoSEQ multiplex PCR; the TCRdb copy retains only in-frame clones and omits some. The sample yields approximately 70,000 clones, approximately 90% seen once. Specimen: CD4+ or CD8+ T cells sorted from blood, collected in a trial of the OX40 agonist ivuxolimab. The receptors here all came from an adult with an advanced solid tumor such as melanoma, head and neck, liver or kidney cancer.

The rearrangement uses TRBV5-1 and TRBJ1-4; 8 nucleotides match TRBD1. Looked up from germline, CDR1 is SGHRS and CDR2 is YFSETQ. CDR3 length equals 15 residues. V lost 2 bases, J lost 8 bases, and 8 bases stayed unmatched. CDR3 DNA: TGCGCCAGCAGCTTAGACAGGGGAGTGGAGGAAAAACTGTTTTTT. It translates to CASSLDRGVEEKLFF.

The V and J genes are TRBV6-5 and TRBJ2-3; D uncertain. V lost 4 bases and J 3 bases, leaving 2 bases between the germline ends. This CDR3 comprises 11 residues. Germline CDR1 reads MNHEY; CDR2 reads SVGAGI. CDR3 region: CASSSTDTQYF. CDR3 nucleotides: TGTGCCAGCAGTTCGACAGATACGCAGTATTTT.

The chain carries TRBV28 and TRBJ1-4; 8 nucleotides agree with TRBD1. V gave up 6 bases and J gave up 0 bases; unmatched junction bases: 6. The length of the CDR3 is 16 residues. Germline V gene lookup returns CDR1 MDHEN and CDR2 SYDVKM. The CDR3 loop is CASRDREAATNEKLFF. In DNA, the CDR3 is TGTGCCAGCAGGGACAGGGAGGCTGCAACTAATGAAAAACTGTTTTTT.

This chain links TRBV5-4 with TRBJ2-5; D may be TRBD1 or TRBD2 (5 bases each). Germline-derived CDR1 and CDR2 are SGHNT and YYREEE (reference sequence). The CDR3 has 14 residues. V shed 0 bases and J shed 5 bases, with 11 bases lying between them. In DNA form, the CDR3 reads TGTGCCAGCAGCTTGGACCCGGGGCCGGAGACCCAGTACTTC. Residues: CASSLDPGPETQYF. The variable domain in full, completed from reference TRBV5-4 and TRBJ2-5, reads ETGVTQSPTHLIKTRGQQVTLRCSSQSGHNTVSWYQQALGQGPQFIFQYYREEENGRGNFPPRFSGLQFPNYSSELNVNALELDDSALYLCASSLDPGPETQYFGPGTRLLVL.

This sequence joins TRBV19 and TRBJ2-3; 11 bases are shared with TRBD1. V lost 4 bases and J lost 1; bases outside the gene matches: 1. Per the germline V gene, CDR1 is LNHDA and CDR2 is SQIVND (reference sequence). The CDR3 sequence is 15 residues long. Here the CDR3 reads CASSKDRGRTDTQYF. Written as DNA, the CDR3 is TGTGCCAGTAGTAAGGACAGGGGGCGCACAGATACGCAGTATTTT.

This chain uses TRBV19 with TRBJ2-2; D not resolved. Trimming removed 7 bases from V and 2 bases from J, with 14 bases in between. CDR1 is LNHDA, CDR2 SQIVND, per germline (reference sequence). The CDR3 totals 15 residues. CDR3 nucleotides: TGTGCCAGTACGGACCCCGGCGGTAACACCGGGGAGCTGTTTTTT. Its translation is CASTDPGGNTGELFF.